The entry below describes one TCR beta chain. These data are taken from a study of blood T cells in healthy people across ages. At least 5.5 micrograms of total RNA were extracted per sample. A second PCR of about 7 to 12 cycles used a sample-barcoded 5' primer and a J-beta primer mix. TCRdb re-called the 5' RACE reads with MiXCR, one entry per CDR3 protein. The sample holds roughly 500,000 distinct CDR3 sequences, 25% to 30% seen once. This CDR3 comprises 16 residues. The germline gives CDR1 LGHNA, CDR2 YSLEER. The sequenced sample consisted of blood. The chain is built from TRBV4-3 and TRBJ2-1; 7 bases fit TRBD1. The J call may be mistaken, given a closer DNA end match to TRBJ2-7. The TCR comes from a woman aged 70-85 years in good health. Written as DNA, the CDR3 is TGCGCCAGCAGCCAAGGGGTTGCGACAGGGATCTACGAGCAGTACTTC. This gives the protein CASSQGVATGIYEQYF.